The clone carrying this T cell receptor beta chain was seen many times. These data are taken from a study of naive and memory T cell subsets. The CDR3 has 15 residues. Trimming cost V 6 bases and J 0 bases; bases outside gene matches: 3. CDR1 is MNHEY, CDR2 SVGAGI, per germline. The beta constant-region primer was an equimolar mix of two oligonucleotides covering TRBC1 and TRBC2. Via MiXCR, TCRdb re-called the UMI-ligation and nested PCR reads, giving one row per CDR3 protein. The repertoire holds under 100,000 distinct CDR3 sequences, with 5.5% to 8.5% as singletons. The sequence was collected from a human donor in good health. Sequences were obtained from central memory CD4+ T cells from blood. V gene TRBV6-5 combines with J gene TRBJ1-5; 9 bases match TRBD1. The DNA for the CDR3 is TGTGCCAGCAGGCCGACAGGGGGTAGCAATCAGCCCCAGCATTTT. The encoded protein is CASRPTGGSNQPQHF.